The next 15 T cell receptor beta chains were all read from a single sample in a study of cytomegalovirus exposure and HLA in healthy donors. 60 Vbeta and 13 Jbeta primers were used in PCR. Sequenced by immunoSEQ multiplex PCR; TCRdb stores in-frame clones only, minus some. The table records 130,000 to 150,000 clones, over 65% of them present only once. The sample comprised PBMCs. The receptor source for this set is a man in his forties in good health and CMV-seropositive.

This clone came up a few times. This chain uses TRBV7-9 with TRBJ1-2, with D possibly matching TRBD1 (5 bases). Germline CDR1 and CDR2: SEHNR and FQNEAQ (reference sequence). The CDR3 loop spans 16 amino acids. The V end was cut by 5 bases, the J end by 7 bases, with 23 bases between. The CDR3 DNA is TGTGCCAGCAGCCTAGGTGGGGCAAACCCTATCGGTGGCTACACCTTC. Its protein product is CASSLGGANPIGGYTF.

A few counts support this clone. This chain joins TRBV27 and TRBJ2-1, with D perhaps TRBD1 (6 bases). The germline CDR1 and CDR2 sequences are MNHEY and SMNVEV (reference sequence). Trimming removed 6 bases at V and 1 base at J, with 13 bases between. This CDR3 region has 15 residues. CDR3 in DNA: TGTGCCAGCAGCCCTGACAGGTCTTCCTACAATGAGCAGTTCTTC. It is translated as CASSPDRSSYNEQFF.

The rearrangement joins TRBV4-2 to TRBJ1-2; D is undetermined. The CDR3 totals 16 residues. Germline V gene lookup returns CDR1 LGHNA and CDR2 YNFKEQ. Deletions cut 1 base from V and 6 bases from J, with 18 bases between. CDR3 protein: CASSQVSRGSADGYTF. As DNA, the CDR3 is TGTGCCAGCAGCCAAGTATCACGGGGAAGCGCCGATGGCTACACCTTC.

This chain links TRBV7-9 with TRBJ2-5, with 9 bases lining up with TRBD1. The DNA end is a closer match to TRBJ2-7, so the J assignment may be wrong. The CDR3 sequence is 16 residues long. Per germline, CDR1 SEHNR and CDR2 FQNEAQ (reference sequence). The CDR3 spells CASSYNTGTGNYEQYF. DNA of the CDR3: TGTGCCAGCAGTTATAATACCGGGACAGGGAATTACGAGCAGTACTTC.

The J gene is TRBJ2-7, the V gene TRBV10-2, with D possibly being TRBD2 (6 bases). CDR1 WSHSY and CDR2 SAAADI come from the germline V gene. Trimming took 7 bases from V and 6 from J, leaving 13 bases between them. The length of the CDR3 is 12 residues. The CDR3 here is CASNLGGREQYF. The CDR3 DNA reads TGCGCCAGCAACCTCGGGGGTCGCGAGCAGTACTTC.

J is TRBJ2-7 and V is TRBV19; no clear D. The ends were cut back, 3 bases at V and 1 base at J, with 10 bases in the middle. The V gene's germline CDR1 is LNHDA and CDR2 SQIVND (reference sequence). The CDR3 has 14 residues. The CDR3 reads CASSITVGSYEQYF. DNA for the CDR3: TGTGCCAGTAGTATTACGGTCGGGTCCTACGAGCAGTACTTC.

This clone was recorded only once. The V gene is TRBV11-2, the J gene TRBJ2-7; 9 bases line up with TRBD1. Germline trimming cut 5 bases from V and 2 bases from J; bases unmatched to any gene: 16. The V gene's germline CDR1 is SGHAT and CDR2 FQNNGV. This CDR3 contains 18 residues. The CDR3 nucleotides are TGTGCCAGCAGCCAGATTAACCGTAACAGGGGGCTCCCCTACGAGCAGTACTTC. This gives the protein CASSQINRNRGLPYEQYF.

The rearrangement joins TRBV21-1 to TRBJ1-1. TRBV21-1 is shown as a pseudogene. The CDR3 extends over 15 amino acids. The CDR3 spells CASSNSGFRNTEAFF. CDR3 DNA: TGTGCCAGCAGCAATTCGGGATTTAGGAACACTGAAGCTTTCTTT.

V is TRBV2 and J is TRBJ1-4; the match to TRBD1 covers 7 bases. Germline trimming cut 1 base from V and 9 bases from J; bases unmatched to any gene: 8. The CDR3 totals 15 residues. The V gene's germline CDR1 is SNHLY and CDR2 FYNNEI. CDR3: CASSEGGRGSKKLFF. The CDR3 DNA reads as TGTGCCAGCAGTGAAGGAGGCAGGGGGTCCAAAAAACTGTTTTTT.

The chain employs TRBV30 and TRBJ1-5, with D uncertain. There are 12 residues in the CDR3. CDR1 is GTSNPN, CDR2 SVGIG, per germline (reference sequence). With 2 bases removed from V and 3 bases from J, the gap between germline ends came to 5 bases. CDR3 sequence reads: CAWSSFNQPQHF. CDR3 sequence (DNA): TGTGCCTGGAGTTCGTTCAATCAGCCCCAGCATTTT.

This rearrangement joins TRBV7-9 to TRBJ1-4; TRBD1 aligns across 9 bases. Germline V gene lookup returns CDR1 SEHNR and CDR2 FQNEAQ (reference sequence). V dropped 4 bases and J dropped 8; count of bases not matched to a gene: 11. There are 16 residues in the CDR3. Here the CDR3 reads CASSSNLDRGGEKLFF. In DNA, the CDR3 is TGTGCCAGCAGCTCGAACTTGGACAGGGGAGGAGAAAAACTGTTTTTT.

The rearrangement links TRBV5-4 to TRBJ1-4, with 7 positions matching TRBD1. Unmatched junction bases numbered 8, after V lost 2 bases and J lost 7 bases. The CDR3 runs 15 residues. Per the germline V gene, CDR1 is SGHNT and CDR2 is YYREEE (reference sequence). DNA for the CDR3: TGTGCCAGCAGCTTCGACGCAGGGGGAAGTGAAAAACTGTTTTTT. It yields the protein CASSFDAGGSEKLFF.

This chain links TRBV6-1 with TRBJ2-1, with 11 nucleotides matching TRBD2. There are 13 residues in the CDR3. With V trimmed by 11 bases and J by 9 bases, 9 bases remained unmatched. The V gene's germline CDR1 is MNHNS and CDR2 SASEGT. The DNA for the CDR3 is TGTGCCTCCCTAAACGGACTAGCGGGTGAGCAGTTCTTC. Translation: CASLNGLAGEQFF.

The CDR3 region has the DNA TGTGCCAGCTCGGGGGTAAATAGCAATCAGCCCCAGCATTTT. Translating gives CASSGVNSNQPQHF. The chain is built from TRBV11-2 and TRBJ1-5, with D possibly being TRBD1 (5 bases). Germline loops: CDR1 SGHAT, CDR2 FQNNGV. This CDR3 region has 14 residues. Trimming cost V 8 bases and J 0 bases, with 11 bases left between them.

The chain is built from TRBV5-4 and TRBJ1-1, with 9 nucleotides matching TRBD1. J was trimmed by 3 bases and V by 10 bases; bases with no gene match: 13. This CDR3 spans 15 amino acids. CDR1 is SGHNT, CDR2 YYREEE, per germline (reference sequence). This CDR3 reads CAGGDRAFGDTEAFF. The CDR3 DNA reads TGTGCCGGGGGGGACAGGGCTTTTGGGGACACTGAAGCTTTCTTT.